The entry that follows covers one T cell receptor beta chain sequence. Stated time point: baseline, week 1 (first vaccination visit). Treatment indicated: pre-vaccination baseline after standard-of-care therapy. The sample belongs to a study of a mutant IDH1 vaccine in newly diagnosed glioma. Sequenced by immunoSEQ multiplex PCR; TCRdb stores in-frame clones only, minus some. Among around 63,000 clones listed, 80% to 95% were seen once. The CDR3 totals 16 residues. Between the trimmed V and J ends, which lost 0 bases and 2 bases, there was a span of 11 bases. Germline V lookup: CDR1 SGDLS, CDR2 YYNGEE.

This chain links TRBV9 with TRBJ1-4, with D perhaps matching TRBD1 (5 bases). Specimen: PBMCs, collected from a glioma patient treated with radiotherapy, temozolomide or both. The receptor's source is a man between 50 and 59 years old with glioma. CDR3 sequence (DNA): TGTGCCAGCAGCGTAGCTTGGGGGGGTACTAATGAAAAACTGTTTTTT. This sequence encodes CASSVAWGGTNEKLFF.